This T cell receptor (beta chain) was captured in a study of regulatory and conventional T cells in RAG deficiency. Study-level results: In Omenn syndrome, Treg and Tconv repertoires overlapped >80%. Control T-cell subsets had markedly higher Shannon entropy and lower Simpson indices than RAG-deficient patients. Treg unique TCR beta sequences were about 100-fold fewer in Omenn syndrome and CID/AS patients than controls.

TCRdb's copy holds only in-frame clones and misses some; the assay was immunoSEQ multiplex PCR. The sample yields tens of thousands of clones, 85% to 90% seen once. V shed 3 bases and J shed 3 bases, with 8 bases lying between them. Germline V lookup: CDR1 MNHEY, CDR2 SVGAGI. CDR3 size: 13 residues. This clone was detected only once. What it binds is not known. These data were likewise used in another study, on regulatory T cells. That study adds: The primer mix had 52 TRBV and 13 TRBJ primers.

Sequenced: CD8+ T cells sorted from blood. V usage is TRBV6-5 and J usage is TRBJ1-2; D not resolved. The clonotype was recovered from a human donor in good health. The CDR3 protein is CASSYRTDYGYTF. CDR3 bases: TGTGCCAGCAGTTATCGGACGGACTATGGCTACACCTTC.